The clone carrying this TCR beta chain was found many times. Its specificity is not known. Germline assignment: CDR1 SGHTA and CDR2 FQGNSA. The CDR3 length is 17 residues. V shed 1 base and J 1 base; nucleotides not matched to a gene: 6. The record originates from a study of T cells after yellow fever vaccination. Broader study findings: Highly abundant clonotypes carried over from the bulk population could end up in FACS-sorted repertoires as contaminants. Reappearance after the booster was seen for most primary-vaccination clones, at 96% CD4 and 85% to 90% CD8. Some clonotypes, a small share, were shared between CD4 and CD8 compartments.

The TCR cDNA carried a universal primer site and UMIs from 5'RACE template switching. TCRdb reanalysed the 5' RACE reads using MiXCR and keeps one entry per CDR3 protein. The sample gives about 220,000 distinct CDR3 sequences, 3% to 4% of which show up once; roughly 3% is in the top ten. The J gene is TRBJ2-2, the V gene TRBV7-2, with 7 bases aligning to TRBD2. This TCR was sampled from a man younger than 30 who received the YFV17D yellow fever vaccine. The material was CD4+ T cells sorted from PBMCs, obtained 10 days after the yellow fever booster vaccination. The CDR3 bases are TGTGCCAGCAGCTTAGGGCGCCTAGCGGTGAACACCGGGGAGCTGTTTTTT. Amino acids: CASSLGRLAVNTGELFF.